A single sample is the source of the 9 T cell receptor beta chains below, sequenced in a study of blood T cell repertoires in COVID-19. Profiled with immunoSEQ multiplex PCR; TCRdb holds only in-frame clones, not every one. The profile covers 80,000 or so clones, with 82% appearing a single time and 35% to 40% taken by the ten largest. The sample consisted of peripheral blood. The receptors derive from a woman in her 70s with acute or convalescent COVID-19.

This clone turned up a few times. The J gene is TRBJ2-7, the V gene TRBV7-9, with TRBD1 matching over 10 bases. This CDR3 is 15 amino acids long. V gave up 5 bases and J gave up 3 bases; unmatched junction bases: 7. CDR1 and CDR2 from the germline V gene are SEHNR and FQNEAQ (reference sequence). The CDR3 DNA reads TGTGCCAGCAGCAACAGGGGGACAGGGGTCTACGAGCAGTACTTC. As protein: CASSNRGTGVYEQYF.

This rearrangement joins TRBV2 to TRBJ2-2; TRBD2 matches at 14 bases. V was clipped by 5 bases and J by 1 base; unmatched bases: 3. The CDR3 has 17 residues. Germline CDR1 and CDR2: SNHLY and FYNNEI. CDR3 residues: CASSRTSGRMNTGELFF. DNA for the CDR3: TGTGCCAGCAGTCGGACTAGCGGGAGGATGAACACCGGGGAGCTGTTTTTT.

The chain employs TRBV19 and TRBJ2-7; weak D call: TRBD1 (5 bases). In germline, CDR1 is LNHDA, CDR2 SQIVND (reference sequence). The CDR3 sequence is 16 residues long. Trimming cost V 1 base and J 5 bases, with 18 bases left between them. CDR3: CASSIARLDITNEQYF. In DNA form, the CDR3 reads TGTGCCAGTAGTATAGCGCGGCTGGACATCACCAACGAGCAGTACTTC.

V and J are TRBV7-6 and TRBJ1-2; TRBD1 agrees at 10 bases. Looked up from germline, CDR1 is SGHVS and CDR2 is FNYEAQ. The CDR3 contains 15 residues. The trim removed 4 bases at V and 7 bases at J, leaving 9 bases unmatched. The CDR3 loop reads CASSSEETGGLGYTF. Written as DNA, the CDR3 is TGTGCCAGCAGCTCAGAAGAGACAGGGGGCCTTGGCTACACCTTC.

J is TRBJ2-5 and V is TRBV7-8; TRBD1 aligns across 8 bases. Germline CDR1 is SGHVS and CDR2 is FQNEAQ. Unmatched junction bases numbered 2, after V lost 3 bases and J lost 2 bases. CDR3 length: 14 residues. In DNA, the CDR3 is TGTGCCAGCAGCTTGAACAGGGGGCAAGAGACCCAGTACTTC. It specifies CASSLNRGQETQYF.

The CDR3 DNA is TGCGCCAGCAGCCGAGTATCGCTGGGGTCTTCAGGGGAGGGCTATGGCTACACCTTC. It translates to CASSRVSLGSSGEGYGYTF. This chain links TRBV4-1 with TRBJ1-2; D may be TRBD1 (6 bases). The CDR3 consists of 19 residues. The germline gives CDR1 MGHRA, CDR2 YSYEKL. V was shortened by 4 bases and J by 4 bases, with 28 bases between the two germline ends.

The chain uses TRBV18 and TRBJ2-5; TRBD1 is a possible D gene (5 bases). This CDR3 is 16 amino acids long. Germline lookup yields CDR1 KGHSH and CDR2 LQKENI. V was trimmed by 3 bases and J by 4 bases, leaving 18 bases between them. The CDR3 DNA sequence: TGTGCCAGCTCACCCCTAACCAAGGGGATAGGAGAGACCCAGTACTTC. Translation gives CASSPLTKGIGETQYF.

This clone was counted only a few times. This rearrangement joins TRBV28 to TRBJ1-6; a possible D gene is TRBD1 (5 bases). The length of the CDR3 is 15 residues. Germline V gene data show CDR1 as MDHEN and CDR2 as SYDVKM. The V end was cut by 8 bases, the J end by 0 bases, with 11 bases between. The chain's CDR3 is CASVGASSYNSPLHF. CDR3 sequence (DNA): TGTGCCAGCGTTGGGGCTAGCTCCTATAATTCACCCCTCCACTTT.

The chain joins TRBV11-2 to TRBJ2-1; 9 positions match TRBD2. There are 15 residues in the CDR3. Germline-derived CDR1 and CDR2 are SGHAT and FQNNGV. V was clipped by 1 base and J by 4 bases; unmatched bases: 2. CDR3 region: CASSLASGAYNEQFF. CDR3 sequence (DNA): TGTGCCAGCAGCTTAGCTAGCGGGGCTTACAATGAGCAGTTCTTC.